This T cell receptor beta chain was captured by sequencing in a study of cytomegalovirus exposure and HLA in healthy donors. Healthy individuals who donated bone marrow served as the donors. The PCR employed 60 Vbeta primers together with 13 Jbeta primers. In the study's own analysis: Later reanalysis found 80 million or so unique TCR beta chains, 10 million to 12 million of them shared. The assay was immunoSEQ multiplex PCR, and TCRdb's table has in-frame clones only and misses some. V, J and clone size reflect that table, while D and trimming were determined from the DNA. This sample has 95,000 to 150,000 clones, with approximately 80% found just once. Source material: PBMCs. This TCR was sampled from a young man in good health and CMV-seropositive.

In DNA form, the CDR3 reads TGTGCCAGCAGTGAAATGTCAGTTTACAATGAGCAGTTCTTC. Protein product: CASSEMSVYNEQFF. J is TRBJ2-1 and V is TRBV6-1; D is unclear. Germline CDR1 reads MNHNS; CDR2 reads SASEGT. The V end was cut by 2 bases, the J end by 4 bases, with 9 bases between. The CDR3 extends over 14 amino acids.